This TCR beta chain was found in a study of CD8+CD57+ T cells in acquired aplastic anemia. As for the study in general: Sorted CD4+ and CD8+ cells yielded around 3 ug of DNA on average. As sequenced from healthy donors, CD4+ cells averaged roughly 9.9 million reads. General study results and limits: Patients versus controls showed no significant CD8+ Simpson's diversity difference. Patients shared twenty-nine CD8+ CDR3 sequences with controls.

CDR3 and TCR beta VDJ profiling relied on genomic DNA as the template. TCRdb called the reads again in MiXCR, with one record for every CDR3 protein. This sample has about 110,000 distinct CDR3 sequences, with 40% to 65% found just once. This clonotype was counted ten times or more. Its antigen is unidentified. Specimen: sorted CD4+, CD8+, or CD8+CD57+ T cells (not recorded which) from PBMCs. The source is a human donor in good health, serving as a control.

The CDR3 DNA reads as TGTGCCAGCAGTTACTCGACTAGCGGGCGGGAGACCCAGTACTTC. This codes for CASSYSTSGRETQYF. V gene TRBV6-2 or TRBV6-3 combines with J gene TRBJ2-5, with 10 bases matching TRBD2. J gave up 5 bases and V 0 bases, and 3 bases lay outside the gene matches. CDR1 is MNHEY, CDR2 SVGEGT, per germline. The CDR3 totals 15 residues.